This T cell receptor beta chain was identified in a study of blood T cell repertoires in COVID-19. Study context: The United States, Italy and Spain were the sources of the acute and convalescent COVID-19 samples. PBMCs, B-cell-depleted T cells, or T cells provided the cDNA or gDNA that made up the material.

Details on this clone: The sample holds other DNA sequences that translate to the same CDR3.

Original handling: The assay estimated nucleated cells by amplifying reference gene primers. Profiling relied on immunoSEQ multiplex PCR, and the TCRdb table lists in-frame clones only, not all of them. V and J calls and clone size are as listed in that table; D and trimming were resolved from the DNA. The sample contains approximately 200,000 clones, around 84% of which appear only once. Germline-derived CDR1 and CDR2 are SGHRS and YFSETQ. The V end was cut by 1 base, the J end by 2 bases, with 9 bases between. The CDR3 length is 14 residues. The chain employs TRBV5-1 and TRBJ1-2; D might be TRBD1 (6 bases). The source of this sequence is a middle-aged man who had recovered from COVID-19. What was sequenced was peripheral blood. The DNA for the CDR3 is TGCGCCAGCAGCTTGAGTCAGGGGAACTATGGCTACACCTTC. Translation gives CASSLSQGNYGYTF.